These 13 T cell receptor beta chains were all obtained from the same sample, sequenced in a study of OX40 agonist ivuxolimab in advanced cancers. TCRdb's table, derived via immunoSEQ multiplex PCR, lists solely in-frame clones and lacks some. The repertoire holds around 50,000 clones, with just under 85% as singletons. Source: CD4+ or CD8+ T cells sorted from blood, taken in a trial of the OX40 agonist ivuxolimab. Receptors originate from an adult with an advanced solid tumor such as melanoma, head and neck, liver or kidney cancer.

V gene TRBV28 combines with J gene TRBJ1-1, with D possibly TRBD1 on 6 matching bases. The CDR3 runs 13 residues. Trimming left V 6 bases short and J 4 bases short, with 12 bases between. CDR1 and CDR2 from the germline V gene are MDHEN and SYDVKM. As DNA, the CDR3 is TGTGCCAGCAGGGTAGGGGGGGGCACTGAAGCTTTCTTT. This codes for CASRVGGGTEAFF.

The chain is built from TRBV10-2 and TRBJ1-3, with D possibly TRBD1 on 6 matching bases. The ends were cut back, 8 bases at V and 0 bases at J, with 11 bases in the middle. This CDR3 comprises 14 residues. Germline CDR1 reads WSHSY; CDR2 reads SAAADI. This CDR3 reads CASLGGASGNTIYF. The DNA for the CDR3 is TGCGCCAGCTTAGGGGGAGCCTCTGGAAACACCATATATTTT.

This CDR3 reads CASSMRPRGGLYEQYF. The DNA of the CDR3 is TGTGCCAGTAGTATGAGGCCCCGTGGAGGATTGTACGAGCAGTACTTC. The chain joins TRBV19 to TRBJ2-7; tentative D call: TRBD2 (5 bases). Germline V CDR1 and CDR2: LNHDA, SQIVND (reference sequence). This CDR3 is built from 16 residues. Trimming stripped 3 bases from V and 4 bases from J, with 19 bases between.

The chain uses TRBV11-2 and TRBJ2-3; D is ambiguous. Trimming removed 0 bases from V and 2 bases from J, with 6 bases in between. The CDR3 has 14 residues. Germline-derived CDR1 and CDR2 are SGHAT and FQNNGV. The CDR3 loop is CASSLDMATDTQYF. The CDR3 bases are TGTGCCAGCAGCTTAGATATGGCCACAGATACGCAGTATTTT.

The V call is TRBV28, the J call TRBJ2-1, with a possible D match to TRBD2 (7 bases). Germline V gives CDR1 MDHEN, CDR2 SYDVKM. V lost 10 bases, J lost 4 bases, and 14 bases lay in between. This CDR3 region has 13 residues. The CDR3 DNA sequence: TGTGCCACTAAAAGGGGGGGGTACAATGAGCAGTTCTTC. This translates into CATKRGGYNEQFF.

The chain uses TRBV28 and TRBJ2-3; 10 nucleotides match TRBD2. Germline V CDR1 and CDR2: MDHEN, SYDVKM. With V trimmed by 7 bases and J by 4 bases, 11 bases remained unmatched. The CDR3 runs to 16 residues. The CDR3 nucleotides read TGTGCCAGCACTAGGGCGGGACTAGCGAGCCCAGATACGCAGTATTTT. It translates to CASTRAGLASPDTQYF.

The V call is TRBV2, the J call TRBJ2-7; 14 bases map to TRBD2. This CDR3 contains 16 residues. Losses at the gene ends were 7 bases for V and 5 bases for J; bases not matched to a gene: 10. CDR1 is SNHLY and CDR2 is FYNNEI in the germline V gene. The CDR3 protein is CASIRGLAGVVDEQYF. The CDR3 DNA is TGTGCCAGCATTAGGGGACTAGCGGGAGTGGTCGACGAGCAGTACTTC.

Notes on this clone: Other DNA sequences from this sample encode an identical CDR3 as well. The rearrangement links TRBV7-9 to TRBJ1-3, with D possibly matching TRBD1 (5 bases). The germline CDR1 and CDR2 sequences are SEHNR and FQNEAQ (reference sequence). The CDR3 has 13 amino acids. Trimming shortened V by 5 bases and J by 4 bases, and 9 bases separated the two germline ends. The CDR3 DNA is TGTGCCAGCAGCCCATCAGGGGGAAACACCATATATTTT. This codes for CASSPSGGNTIYF.

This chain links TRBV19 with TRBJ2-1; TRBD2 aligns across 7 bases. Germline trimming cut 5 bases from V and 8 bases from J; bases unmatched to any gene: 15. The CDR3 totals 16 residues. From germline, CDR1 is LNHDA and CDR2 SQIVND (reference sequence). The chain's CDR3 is CASSPYGGGLGDEQFF. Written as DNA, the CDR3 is TGTGCCAGTAGTCCCTACGGGGGAGGGTTGGGGGATGAGCAGTTCTTC.

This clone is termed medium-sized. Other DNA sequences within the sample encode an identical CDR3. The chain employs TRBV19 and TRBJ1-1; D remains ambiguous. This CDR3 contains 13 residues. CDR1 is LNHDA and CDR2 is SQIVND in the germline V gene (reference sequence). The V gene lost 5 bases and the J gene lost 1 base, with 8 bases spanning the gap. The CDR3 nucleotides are TGTGCCAGTAGTCTTTCACGGAACACTGAAGCTTTCTTT. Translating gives CASSLSRNTEAFF.

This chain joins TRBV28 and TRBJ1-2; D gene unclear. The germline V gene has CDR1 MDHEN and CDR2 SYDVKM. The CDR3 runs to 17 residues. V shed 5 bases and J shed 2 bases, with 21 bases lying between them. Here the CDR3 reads CASSRPRTPSDNYGYTF. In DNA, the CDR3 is TGTGCCAGCAGTCGGCCTCGGACTCCTTCTGACAACTATGGCTACACCTTC.

CDR3 nucleotides: TGTGCCTGGAGTCAGGGCTTGAACACCGGGGAGCTGTTTTTT. It codes for CAWSQGLNTGELFF. The chain uses TRBV30 and TRBJ2-2, with D maybe TRBD1 (5 bases). CDR1 and CDR2 from the germline V gene are GTSNPN and SVGIG (reference sequence). Trimming removed 2 bases at V and 1 base at J, with 8 bases between. The CDR3 totals 14 residues.

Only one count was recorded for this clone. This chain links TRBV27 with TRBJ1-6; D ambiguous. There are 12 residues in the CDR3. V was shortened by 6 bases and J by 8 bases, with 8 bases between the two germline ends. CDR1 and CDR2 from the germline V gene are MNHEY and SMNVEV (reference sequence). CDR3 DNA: TGTGCCAGCAGGGACCCCTATTCACCCCTCCACTTT. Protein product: CASRDPYSPLHF.